Shown below are 27 T cell receptor beta chains from a single sample sequenced in a study of control samples from healthy donors and cancer patients. The method was immunoSEQ multiplex PCR; TCRdb's version includes in-frame clones alone and lacks a portion of them. The data show 100,000 to 150,000 clones, 80% to 95% seen once. Sequenced input: blood. The receptors were sampled from a man between 18 and 29 years old in good health.

The J gene is TRBJ1-2, the V gene TRBV3-1 (or the pseudogene TRBV3-2); D is unclear. The germline V gene has CDR1 LGHDT and CDR2 YNNKEL (reference sequence). V lost 1 base, J lost 4 bases, and 7 bases lay in between. The length of the CDR3 is 13 residues. The CDR3 loop is CASSQGGSYGYTF. The DNA for the CDR3 is TGTGCCAGCAGCCAAGGAGGCAGCTATGGCTACACCTTC.

The rearrangement uses TRBV2 and TRBJ2-7; 7 bases line up with TRBD2. The CDR3 has 14 amino acids. The V segment lost 4 bases and the J segment 0 bases; nucleotides outside the gene matches: 3. Germline V gene sequence: CDR1 SNHLY, CDR2 FYNNEI. The CDR3 DNA sequence: TGTGCCAGCAGTGGGACTAGTTTCTCCTACGAGCAGTACTTC. Translation: CASSGTSFSYEQYF.

The rearrangement links TRBV14 to TRBJ2-1, with 14 bases matching TRBD2. CDR3 length equals 18 residues. Germline V gene lookup returns CDR1 SGHDN and CDR2 FVKESK. Trimming at V came to 5 bases and at J to 3 bases, leaving 9 bases not matched to a gene. CDR3 loop: CASSAPGTSGGGYNEQFF. The CDR3 DNA reads as TGTGCCAGCAGCGCCCCCGGGACTAGCGGGGGCGGCTACAATGAGCAGTTCTTC.

The sample holds one count of this clone. CDR3 protein: CASRVAGAILNEQFF. The CDR3 region has the DNA TGTGCCAGTAGAGTGGCGGGGGCGATTCTTAATGAGCAGTTCTTC. The rearrangement links TRBV19 to TRBJ2-1, with a possible D match to TRBD2 (7 bases). This CDR3 region has 15 residues. Trimming removed 6 bases at V and 7 bases at J, with 19 bases between. From germline, CDR1 is LNHDA and CDR2 SQIVND (reference sequence).

On this clone itself: With only one base between it and a far larger clone, this is likely a read error. The genes are TRBV5-1 and TRBJ1-1; no clear D gene. Germline CDR1 is SGHRS and CDR2 is YFSETQ. The CDR3 sequence is 16 residues long. V lost 0 bases and J lost 4, with 16 bases in between. In nucleotides, the CDR3 is TGCGCCAGCAGCTTGGTATCGGGAGGGTGGGGCACTGAAGCTTTCTTT. Amino acids: CASSLVSGGWGTEAFF.

V is TRBV29-1 and J is TRBJ2-1, with D possibly matching TRBD1 (6 bases). Trimming cost V 6 bases and J 5 bases, with 11 bases left between them. Per germline, CDR1 SQVTM and CDR2 ANQGSEA. The CDR3 has 12 residues. The CDR3 sequence is CSVPTGNNEQFF. The CDR3 bases are TGCAGCGTCCCCACAGGGAACAATGAGCAGTTCTTC.

The chain uses TRBV2 and TRBJ1-1, with TRBD1 identical over 10 bases. Germline trimming cut 6 bases from V and 1 base from J; bases unmatched to any gene: 8. Looked up from germline, CDR1 is SNHLY and CDR2 is FYNNEI. The CDR3 consists of 16 residues. The CDR3 bases are TGTGCCAGCAGAGGAGGGGACAGGGGCACGAACACTGAAGCTTTCTTT. The encoded protein is CASRGGDRGTNTEAFF.

The V call is TRBV6-6, the J call TRBJ1-1; D remains ambiguous. Trimming shortened V by 3 bases and J by 5 bases, and 19 bases separated the two germline ends. Germline CDR1 is MNHNY and CDR2 is SVGAGI (reference sequence). The CDR3 contains 16 residues. The CDR3 protein is CASSYHVGLDGTEAFF. The CDR3 DNA reads TGTGCCAGCAGTTATCACGTGGGCCTTGATGGGACTGAAGCTTTCTTT.

This sequence joins TRBV6-2 or TRBV6-3 and TRBJ1-5; 12 positions match TRBD1. The V gene's germline CDR1 is MNHEY and CDR2 SVGEGT. V shed 3 bases and J 4 bases; nucleotides not matched to a gene: 16. The length of the CDR3 is 20 residues. CDR3 loop: CASSYPSGQGAVFPNQPQHF. For the CDR3, the DNA is TGTGCCAGCAGTTATCCCTCGGGACAGGGGGCGGTCTTCCCTAATCAGCCCCAGCATTTT.

This chain connects TRBV29-1 to TRBJ1-2; D is uncertain. CDR3 length equals 11 residues. Between the trimmed V and J ends, which lost 5 bases and 6 bases, there was a span of 10 bases. Germline V gene sequence: CDR1 SQVTM, CDR2 ANQGSEA. The CDR3 region has the DNA TGCAGCGTTCGGTTGGGTCATGGCTACACCTTC. Amino acids: CSVRLGHGYTF.

This clone has only a few counts. The chain recombines TRBV5-1 with TRBJ2-1; a weak D match, TRBD2 (6 bases). V dropped 1 base and J dropped 1 base, with 18 bases sitting between them. The CDR3 spans 18 residues. The germline V gene has CDR1 SGHRS and CDR2 YFSETQ. DNA for the CDR3: TGCGCCAGCAGCTTGCTCCCTAGCGTAGCAGAATCCTACAATGAGCAGTTCTTC. It yields the protein CASSLLPSVAESYNEQFF.

This chain uses TRBV4-1 with TRBJ2-1; D unresolved. V was trimmed by 1 base and J by 6 bases, leaving 13 bases between them. The CDR3 has 15 amino acids. CDR1 MGHRA and CDR2 YSYEKL come from the germline V gene. This chain's CDR3 is CASSQGLVSFNEQFF. In DNA form, the CDR3 reads TGCGCCAGCAGCCAAGGTCTGGTTAGCTTCAATGAGCAGTTCTTC.

The V gene is TRBV5-5, the J gene TRBJ2-7, with D tentatively TRBD2 (6 bases). V was clipped by 4 bases and J by 1 base, with 15 bases between them. CDR3 length: 15 residues. Germline V gene data show CDR1 as SGHKS and CDR2 as YYEKEE (reference sequence). CDR3: CASSRGGADSYEQYF. In DNA, the CDR3 is TGTGCCAGCAGCCGAGGAGGGGCGGATTCCTACGAGCAGTACTTC.

This clone came up once. The V call is TRBV5-4, the J call TRBJ2-2, with 7 positions matching TRBD1. Germline CDR1 and CDR2: SGHNT and YYREEE (reference sequence). The CDR3 totals 14 residues. With V trimmed by 3 bases and J by 3 bases, 2 bases remained unmatched. The CDR3 nucleotides are TGTGCCAGCAGCTCCGGGACAGACACCGGGGAGCTGTTTTTT. It specifies CASSSGTDTGELFF. Supplemented by reference TRBV5-4 and TRBJ2-2, the full variable domain reads ETGVTQSPTHLIKTRGQQVTLRCSSQSGHNTVSWYQQALGQGPQFIFQYYREEENGRGNFPPRFSGLQFPNYSSELNVNALELDDSALYLCASSSGTDTGELFFGEGSRLTVL.

The V gene is TRBV11-1, the J gene TRBJ1-1; TRBD1 is a possible D gene (6 bases). This CDR3 contains 16 residues. Germline V gene lookup returns CDR1 SGHAT and CDR2 FQDESV (reference sequence). Trimming removed 2 bases from V and 1 base from J, with 14 bases in between. The CDR3 DNA is TGTGCCAGCAGCTTACGGGGAACAGGGACGAACACTGAAGCTTTCTTT. Its protein is CASSLRGTGTNTEAFF. The variable domain in full, with the rest retrieved from reference TRBV11-1 and TRBJ1-1, is EAEVAQSPRYKITEKSQAVAFWCDPISGHATLYWYRQILGQGPELLVQFQDESVVDDSQLPKDRFSAERLKGVDSTLKIQPAELGDSAMYLCASSLRGTGTNTEAFFGQGTRLTVV.

The rearrangement uses TRBV5-5 and TRBJ2-1, with D possibly TRBD2 on 6 matching bases. The V end lost 0 bases, the J end lost 0 bases, and 10 bases lay between the germline ends. Germline loops: CDR1 SGHKS, CDR2 YYEKEE (reference sequence). The CDR3 contains 16 residues. The DNA for the CDR3 is TGTGCCAGCAGCTTGGTGGGGGGAAGCTCCTACAATGAGCAGTTCTTC. Protein sequence: CASSLVGGSSYNEQFF. Based on the CDR3 plus reference TRBV5-5 and TRBJ2-1, the full variable domain is DAGVTQSPTHLIKTRGQQVTLRCSPISGHKSVSWYQQVLGQGPQFIFQYYEKEERGRGNFPDRFSARQFPNYSSELNVNALLLGDSALYLCASSLVGGSSYNEQFFGPGTRLTVL.

CDR3 in DNA: TGTGCCAGCAGTTACGGGACACTAACCACTGAAGCTTTCTTT. Residues: CASSYGTLTTEAFF. This chain links TRBV6-5 with TRBJ1-1; maybe TRBD1 (6 bases). Germline V CDR1 and CDR2: MNHEY, SVGAGI. This CDR3 has 14 residues. With 2 bases removed from V and 4 bases from J, the gap between germline ends came to 11 bases.

The V gene is TRBV24-1, the J gene TRBJ2-5; 7 bases agree with TRBD1. The CDR3 is 13 residues long. CDR1 KGHDR and CDR2 SFDVKD come from the germline V gene. J gave up 8 bases and V 3 bases, and 5 bases lay outside the gene matches. The CDR3 DNA follows: TGTGCCACCAGTGATAAAAACAGGGGAACCCAGTACTTC. Translating gives CATSDKNRGTQYF.

This clone was observed a single time. The V call is TRBV18, the J call TRBJ2-7, with D unclear. CDR1 and CDR2 (germline): KGHSH, LQKENI. There are 12 residues in the CDR3. Trimming took off 6 bases at V and 0 bases at J, with 6 bases between the two ends. CDR3 in DNA: TGTGCCAGCTCGTCCAGCTCCTACGAGCAGTACTTC. Its translation is CASSSSSYEQYF.

The V call is TRBV6-4, the J call TRBJ1-2; TRBD1 matches at 7 bases. The V gene end was trimmed by 5 bases and the J gene end by 7 bases; junction bases not matched to a gene: 10. The CDR3 spans 14 residues. Germline lookup yields CDR1 MRHNA and CDR2 SNTAGT. The DNA of the CDR3 is TGTGCCAGCAGTAGAGGAGGGGGCGCTTCTGGCTACACCTTC. Its protein is CASSRGGGASGYTF.

The chain combines TRBV6-5 with TRBJ2-7; 7 nucleotides align to TRBD1. The CDR3 length is 12 residues. J was trimmed by 5 bases and V by 7 bases; bases with no gene match: 5. The V gene's germline CDR1 is MNHEY and CDR2 SVGAGI. As DNA, the CDR3 is TGTGCCAGCATTTCCCAGGGGGACGAGCAGTACTTC. Residues: CASISQGDEQYF.

This clone has ten or more counts. The chain combines TRBV6-2 or TRBV6-3 with TRBJ2-2; TRBD2 aligns across 11 bases. V was pared by 2 bases and J by 9 bases, with 17 bases of the junction left unmatched. This CDR3 spans 19 amino acids. The V gene's germline CDR1 is MNHEY and CDR2 SVGEGT. The CDR3 is CASSYSLGGVAGGRRELFF. The DNA of the CDR3 is TGTGCCAGCAGTTACAGCCTCGGTGGCGTAGCGGGGGGGCGGCGGGAGCTGTTTTTT.

This clone was seen more than once but under ten times. The chain joins TRBV6-5 to TRBJ2-5; weak D call: TRBD1 (6 bases). Germline lookup yields CDR1 MNHEY and CDR2 SVGAGI. Trimming cost V 11 bases and J 7 bases, with 20 bases left between them. The length of the CDR3 is 13 residues. CDR3 bases: TGTGCCTGCACTAGGCAACAGGGCTTGACCCAGTACTTC. Amino acid sequence: CACTRQQGLTQYF.

The V gene is TRBV7-9, the J gene TRBJ1-2, with 7 bases lining up with TRBD1. Per the germline V gene, CDR1 is SEHNR and CDR2 is FQNEAQ (reference sequence). This CDR3 has 14 amino acids. V gave up 1 base and J gave up 2 bases; unmatched junction bases: 1. The CDR3 here is CASSLETGNYGYTF. The CDR3, as DNA: TGTGCCAGCAGCTTAGAGACAGGGAACTATGGCTACACCTTC.

In this sample, this clone turned up a few times. Other DNA sequences of this sample code for an identical CDR3. V is TRBV12-5 and J is TRBJ1-2; D is uncertain. The CDR3 loop spans 14 amino acids. Looked up from germline, CDR1 is LGHNT and CDR2 is FRNRAP. V dropped 2 bases and J dropped 3 bases, with 10 bases sitting between them. This CDR3 is CASGLPGGDYGYTF. The CDR3 region has the DNA TGTGCTAGTGGTTTGCCTGGAGGCGACTATGGCTACACCTTC.

The gene calls are TRBV21-1 and TRBJ1-5; TRBD1 reflects the table's D call only, with no check against the DNA. TRBV21-1 is a documented pseudogene. This CDR3 is built from 16 residues. CDR3 region: CASSKAVQGFSQPQHF. In nucleotides, the CDR3 is TGTGCCAGCAGCAAAGCGGTCCAGGGATTTAGCCAGCCCCAGCATTTT.

The chain has TRBV6-2 or TRBV6-3 and TRBJ1-1; TRBD1 aligns across 9 bases. This CDR3 contains 18 residues. Germline-derived CDR1 and CDR2 are MNHEY and SVGEGT. After removal of 2 bases from V and 1 base from J, the junction contained 11 bases not matched to a gene. CDR3 loop: CASSYTGTGRSQNTEAFF. CDR3 nucleotides: TGTGCCAGCAGTTACACCGGGACAGGGAGGTCCCAGAACACTGAAGCTTTCTTT.